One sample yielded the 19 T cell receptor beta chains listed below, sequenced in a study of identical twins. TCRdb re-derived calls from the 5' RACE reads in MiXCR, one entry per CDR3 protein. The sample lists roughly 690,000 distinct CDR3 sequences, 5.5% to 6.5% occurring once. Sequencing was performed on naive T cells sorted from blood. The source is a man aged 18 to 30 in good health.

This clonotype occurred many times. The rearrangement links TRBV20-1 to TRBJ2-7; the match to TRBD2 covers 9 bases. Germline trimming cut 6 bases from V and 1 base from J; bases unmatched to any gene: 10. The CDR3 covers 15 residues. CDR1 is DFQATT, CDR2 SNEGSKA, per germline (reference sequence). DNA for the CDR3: TGCAGTGCCTGGCTGGGCGCGGGAGGGTCCTACGAGCAGTACTTC. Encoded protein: CSAWLGAGGSYEQYF.

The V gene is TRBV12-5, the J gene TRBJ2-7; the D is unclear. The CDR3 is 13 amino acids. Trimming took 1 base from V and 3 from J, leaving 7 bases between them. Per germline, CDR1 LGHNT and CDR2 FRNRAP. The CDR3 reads CASGLGENYEQYF. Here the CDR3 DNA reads TGTGCTAGTGGTTTGGGGGAAAACTACGAGCAGTACTTC. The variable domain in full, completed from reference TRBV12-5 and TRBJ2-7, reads DARVTQTPRHKVTEMGQEVTMRCQPILGHNTVFWYRQTMMQGLELLAYFRNRAPLDDSGMPKDRFSAEMPDATLATLKIQPSEPRDSAVYFCASGLGENYEQYFGPGTRLTVT.

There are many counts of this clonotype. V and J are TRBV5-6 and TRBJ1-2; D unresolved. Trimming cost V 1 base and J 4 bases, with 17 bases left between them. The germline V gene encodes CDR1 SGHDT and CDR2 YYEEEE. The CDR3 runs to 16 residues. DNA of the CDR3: TGTGCCAGCAGCTTGAAGCTTGTCGGCTTCAGCTATGGCTACACCTTC. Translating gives CASSLKLVGFSYGYTF.

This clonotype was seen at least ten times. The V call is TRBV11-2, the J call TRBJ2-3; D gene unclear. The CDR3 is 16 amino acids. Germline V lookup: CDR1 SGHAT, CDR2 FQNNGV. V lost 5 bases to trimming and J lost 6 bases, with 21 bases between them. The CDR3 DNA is TGTGCCAGCAGCCCCCCGGATCGTCCCCGGTGGGATACGCAGTATTTT. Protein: CASSPPDRPRWDTQYF.

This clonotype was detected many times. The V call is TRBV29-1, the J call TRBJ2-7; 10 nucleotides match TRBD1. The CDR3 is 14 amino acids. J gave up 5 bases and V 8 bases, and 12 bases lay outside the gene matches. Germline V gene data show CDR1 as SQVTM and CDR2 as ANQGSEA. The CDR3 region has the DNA TGCAGCATAGGAGATACCGGGACAGGGGACGAGCAGTACTTC. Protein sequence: CSIGDTGTGDEQYF.

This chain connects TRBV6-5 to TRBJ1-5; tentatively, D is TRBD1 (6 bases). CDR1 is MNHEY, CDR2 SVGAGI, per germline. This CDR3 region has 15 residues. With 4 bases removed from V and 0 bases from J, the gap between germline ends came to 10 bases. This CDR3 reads CASSSGGDSNQPQHF. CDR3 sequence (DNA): TGTGCCAGCAGTTCCGGGGGCGATAGCAATCAGCCCCAGCATTTT.

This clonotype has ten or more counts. This CDR3 reads CSAREGTANTGELFF. Here the CDR3 DNA reads TGCAGTGCTAGAGAAGGGACAGCCAACACCGGGGAGCTGTTTTTT. This sequence joins TRBV20-1 and TRBJ2-2; 7 bases agree with TRBD1. Trimming at V came to 0 bases and at J to 2 bases, leaving 3 bases not matched to a gene. The CDR3 sequence is 15 residues long. The germline V gene encodes CDR1 DFQATT and CDR2 SNEGSKA (reference sequence).

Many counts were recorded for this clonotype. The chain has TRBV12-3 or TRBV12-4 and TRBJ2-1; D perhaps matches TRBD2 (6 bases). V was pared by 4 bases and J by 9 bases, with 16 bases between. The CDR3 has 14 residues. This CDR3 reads CASSWRDRFAEQFF. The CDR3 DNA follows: TGTGCCAGCAGTTGGCGGGACCGATTCGCTGAGCAGTTCTTC.

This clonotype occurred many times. In nucleotides, the CDR3 is TGCAGTGCTAGGATACAGGGGGCGGATACGCAGTATTTT. It specifies CSARIQGADTQYF. The chain employs TRBV20-1 and TRBJ2-3; TRBD1 matches 9 bases. The CDR3 contains 13 residues. Germline lookup yields CDR1 DFQATT and CDR2 SNEGSKA (reference sequence). V shed 3 bases, J shed 6 bases, and the junction held 4 bases outside the gene matches.

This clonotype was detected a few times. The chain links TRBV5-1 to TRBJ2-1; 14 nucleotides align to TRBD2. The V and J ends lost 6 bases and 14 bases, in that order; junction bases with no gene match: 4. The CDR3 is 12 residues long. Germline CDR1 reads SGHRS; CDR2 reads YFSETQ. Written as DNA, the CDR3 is TGCGCCAGCACCGGACTAGCGGGAGGCAAGTTCTTC. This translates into CASTGLAGGKFF.

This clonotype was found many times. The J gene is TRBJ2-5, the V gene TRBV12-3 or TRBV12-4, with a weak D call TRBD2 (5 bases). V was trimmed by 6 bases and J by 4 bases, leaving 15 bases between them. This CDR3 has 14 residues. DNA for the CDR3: TGTGCCAGCAGCCGCGCCGGAGGCATAGAGACCCAGTACTTC. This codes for CASSRAGGIETQYF.

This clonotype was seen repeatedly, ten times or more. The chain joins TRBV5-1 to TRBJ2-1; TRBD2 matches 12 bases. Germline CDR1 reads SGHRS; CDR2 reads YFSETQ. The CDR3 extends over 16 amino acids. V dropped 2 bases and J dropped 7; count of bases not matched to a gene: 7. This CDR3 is CASSFDLAGGNNEQFF. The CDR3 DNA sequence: TGCGCCAGCAGCTTTGATCTAGCGGGAGGGAATAATGAGCAGTTCTTC.

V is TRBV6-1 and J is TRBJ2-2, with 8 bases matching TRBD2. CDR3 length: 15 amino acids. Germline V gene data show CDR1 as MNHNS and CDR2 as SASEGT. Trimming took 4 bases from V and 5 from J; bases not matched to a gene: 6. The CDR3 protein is CASSVERERTGELFF. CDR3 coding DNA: TGTGCCAGCAGTGTAGAGCGGGAGAGGACCGGGGAGCTGTTTTTT.

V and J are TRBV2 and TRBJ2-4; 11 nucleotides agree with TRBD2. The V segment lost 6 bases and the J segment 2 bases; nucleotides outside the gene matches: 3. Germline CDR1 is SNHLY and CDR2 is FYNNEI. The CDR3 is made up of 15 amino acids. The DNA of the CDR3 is TGTGCCAGCAGAGCGACTAGCGGGACCAAAAACATTCAGTACTTC. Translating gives CASRATSGTKNIQYF.

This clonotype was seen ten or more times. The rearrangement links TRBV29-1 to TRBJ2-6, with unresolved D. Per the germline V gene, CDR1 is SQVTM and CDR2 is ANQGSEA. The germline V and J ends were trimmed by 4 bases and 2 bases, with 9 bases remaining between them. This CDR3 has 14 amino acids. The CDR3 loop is CSVGEGPGANVLTF. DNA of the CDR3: TGCAGCGTTGGGGAAGGACCTGGGGCCAACGTCCTGACTTTC. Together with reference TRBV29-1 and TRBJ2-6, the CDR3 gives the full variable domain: SAVISQKPSRDICQRGTSLTIQCQVDSQVTMMFWYRQQPGQSLTLIATANQGSEATYESGFVIDKFPISRPNLTFSTLTVSNMSPEDSSIYLCSVGEGPGANVLTFGAGSRLTVL.

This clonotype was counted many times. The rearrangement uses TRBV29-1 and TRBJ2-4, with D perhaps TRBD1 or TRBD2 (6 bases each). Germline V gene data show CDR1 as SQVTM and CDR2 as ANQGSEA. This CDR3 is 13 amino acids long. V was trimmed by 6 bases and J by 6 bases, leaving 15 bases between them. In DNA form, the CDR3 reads TGCAGCGTAGATTGGGGGGCGAGAAACATTCAGTACTTC. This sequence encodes CSVDWGARNIQYF.

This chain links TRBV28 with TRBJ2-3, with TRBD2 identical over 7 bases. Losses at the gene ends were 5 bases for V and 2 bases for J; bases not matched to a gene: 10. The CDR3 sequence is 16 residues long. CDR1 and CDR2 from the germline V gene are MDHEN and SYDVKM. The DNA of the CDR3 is TGTGCCAGCAGTCCACTAGCCGGGAGGTCCACAGATACGCAGTATTTT. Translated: CASSPLAGRSTDTQYF.

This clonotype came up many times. The CDR3 nucleotides read TGCGCCAGCAGCCAGAGGTGGGGCCTTTACAATGAGCAGTTCTTC. This translates into CASSQRWGLYNEQFF. This chain links TRBV5-1 with TRBJ2-1, with D perhaps matching TRBD1 (5 bases). Trimming cost V 4 bases and J 4 bases, with 15 bases left between them. Germline assignment: CDR1 SGHRS and CDR2 YFSETQ. The CDR3 extends over 15 amino acids.

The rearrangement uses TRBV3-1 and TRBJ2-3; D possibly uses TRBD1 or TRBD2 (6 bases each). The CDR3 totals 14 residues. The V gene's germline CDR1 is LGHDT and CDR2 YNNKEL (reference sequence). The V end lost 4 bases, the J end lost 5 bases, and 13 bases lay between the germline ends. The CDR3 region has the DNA TGTGCCAGCAGCCTTCGGGGGCCAGTAGATACGCAGTATTTT. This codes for CASSLRGPVDTQYF.